The clone carrying this TCR beta chain was found many times. No antigen is known for it. No patient had autoimmune disease or received systemic immunosuppression. The entry originates in a study of OX40 agonist ivuxolimab in advanced cancers. Study summary: Ivuxolimab, an agonist antibody against OX40 (CD134), was given to patients. Findings and limits, study-wide: Some patients who did not respond also had low normalized T-cell clonal expansion. Researchers report that CD8+ T cells had, on average, more expanded clones than CD4+.

The CDR3 totals 15 residues. The germline V gene encodes CDR1 SGDLS and CDR2 YYNGEE. Trimming left V 2 bases short and J 2 bases short, with 11 bases between. The table came from immunoSEQ multiplex PCR; TCRdb's copy has only in-frame clones and leaves some out. The table lists under 75,000 clones, 80% to 95% of them singletons. The chain links TRBV9 to TRBJ2-1, with D possibly TRBD1 on 6 matching bases. The specimen was CD4+ or CD8+ T cells sorted from blood, collected in a trial of the OX40 agonist ivuxolimab. The receptor was derived from an adult with an advanced solid tumor such as melanoma, head and neck, liver or kidney cancer. CDR3 sequence (DNA): TGTGCCAGCAGCGTCGCCGGGACACCCTACAATGAGCAGTTCTTC. This gives the protein CASSVAGTPYNEQFF.